The sequence of this TCR beta chain was determined in a study of blood T cell repertoires in COVID-19. Background on the study: The analysed material was cDNA or gDNA that came from T cells, B-cell-depleted T cells, or PBMCs.

Original handling: Estimation of nucleated cell counts relied on the amplification of reference gene primers. The method was immunoSEQ multiplex PCR; TCRdb's version includes in-frame clones alone and lacks a portion of them. V, J and clone size were drawn from that table, and D and trimming were deduced from the DNA. The top ten clones hold more than 2% of a sample with about 170,000 clones, roughly 91% of them seen once. Source material: peripheral blood. This receptor was taken from a man in his forties or fifties who had recovered from COVID-19.

The CDR3 DNA reads as TGTGCCAGCAGTCGACAGGGGGCTTCGGGAAACACCATATATTTT. The encoded protein is CASSRQGASGNTIYF. The V call is TRBV13, the J call TRBJ1-3; TRBD1 aligns across 10 bases. Germline V gene sequence: CDR1 PRHDT, CDR2 FYEKMQ (reference sequence). This CDR3 contains 15 residues. V was clipped by 6 bases and J by 4 bases; unmatched bases: 6.